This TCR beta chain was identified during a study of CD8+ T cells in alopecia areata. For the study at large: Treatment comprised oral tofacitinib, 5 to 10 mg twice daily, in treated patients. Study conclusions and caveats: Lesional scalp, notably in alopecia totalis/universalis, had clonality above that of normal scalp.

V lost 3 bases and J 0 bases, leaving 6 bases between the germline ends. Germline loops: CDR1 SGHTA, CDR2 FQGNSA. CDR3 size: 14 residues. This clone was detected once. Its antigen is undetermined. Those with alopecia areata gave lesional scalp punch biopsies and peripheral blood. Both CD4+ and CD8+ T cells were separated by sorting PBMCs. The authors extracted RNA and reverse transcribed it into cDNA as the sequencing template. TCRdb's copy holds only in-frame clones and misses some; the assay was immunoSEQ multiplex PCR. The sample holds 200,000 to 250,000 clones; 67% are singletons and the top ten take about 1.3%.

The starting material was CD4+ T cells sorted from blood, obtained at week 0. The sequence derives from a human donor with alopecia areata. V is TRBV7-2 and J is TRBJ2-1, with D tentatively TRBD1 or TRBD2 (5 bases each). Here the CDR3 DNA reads TGTGCCAGCAGCTTTGGGGGCTCCTACAATGAGCAGTTCTTC. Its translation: CASSFGGSYNEQFF.